These 14 T cell receptor beta chains came from one sample sequenced in a study of blood T cells in healthy people across ages. Using a J-beta primer mix together with a sample-barcoded 5' primer, a second PCR was run for 7 to 11 cycles. Via MiXCR, TCRdb re-called the 5' RACE reads, giving one row per CDR3 protein. The sample holds around 710,000 distinct CDR3 sequences, around 46% seen once. The sequenced material came from blood. Every receptor here comes from an older woman in good health.

About this clonotype: This may be a read error, as it is one base from a much larger clone. The genes are TRBV5-1 and TRBJ2-7, with D perhaps matching TRBD2 (5 bases). The CDR3 covers 14 residues. Germline CDR1 SGHRS, CDR2 YFSETQ. The CDR3: CTSSPEANGGEQYF. CDR3 nucleotide sequence: TGCACCAGCAGCCCCGAGGCCAATGGAGGCGAGCAGTACTTC.

The V gene is TRBV18, the J gene TRBJ2-7; 8 bases line up with TRBD1. Trimming took 6 bases from V and 10 from J; bases not matched to a gene: 11. CDR3 length: 13 amino acids. Looked up from germline, CDR1 is KGHSH and CDR2 is LQKENI. The CDR3 nucleotides are TGTGCCAGCTCCCCCAACCAGGGGGCCTTACAGTACTTC. Protein: CASSPNQGALQYF.

This clonotype has more than one count but fewer than ten. J is TRBJ2-3 and V is TRBV20-1; D assignment may be TRBD1 or TRBD2 (6 bases each). V was shortened by 3 bases and J by 3 bases, with 13 bases between the two germline ends. The germline gives CDR1 DFQATT, CDR2 SNEGSKA (reference sequence). This CDR3 region has 14 residues. CDR3 nucleotides: TGCAGTGCTAGTGGGGGGCTGTTAACAGATACGCAGTATTTT. It yields the protein CSASGGLLTDTQYF.

The chain joins TRBV24-1 to TRBJ2-5; tentative D call: TRBD2 (6 bases). The CDR3 runs 16 residues. The germline gives CDR1 KGHDR, CDR2 SFDVKD. V lost 1 base to trimming and J lost 2 bases, with 13 bases between them. The CDR3 region is CATSDFGGLLQETQYF. CDR3 nucleotide sequence: TGTGCCACCAGTGATTTCGGGGGACTGCTACAAGAGACCCAGTACTTC.

The rearrangement uses TRBV27 and TRBJ2-7; D uncertain. The CDR3 length is 17 residues. Germline CDR1 reads MNHEY; CDR2 reads SMNVEV (reference sequence). V dropped 5 bases and J dropped 6 bases, with 26 bases sitting between them. CDR3 bases: TGTGCCAGCAGTCCAGACTGGGGTCACGGACCTCCCCGCGAGCAGTACTTC. It is translated as CASSPDWGHGPPREQYF.

This clonotype was picked up a small number of times. The chain recombines TRBV7-9 with TRBJ2-1; D gene uncertain. The CDR3 runs to 14 residues. CDR1 and CDR2 (germline): SEHNR, FQNEAQ (reference sequence). Trimming removed 4 bases from V and 5 bases from J, with 12 bases in between. The CDR3 DNA reads as TGTGCCAGCAGCTCAACGCAGCTTGACAATGAGCAGTTCTTC. This sequence encodes CASSSTQLDNEQFF.

About this clonotype: With a much larger clone just one base away, this may be a read error. The CDR3 region is CTSSLGTVSTDTQYF. Here the CDR3 DNA reads TGTACCAGCAGCTTGGGGACGGTGAGCACAGATACGCAGTATTTT. The rearrangement links TRBV7-9 to TRBJ2-3; D could derive from TRBD1 or TRBD2 (5 bases each). This CDR3 is built from 15 residues. Germline V CDR1 and CDR2: SEHNR, FQNEAQ (reference sequence).

This chain uses TRBV4-3 with TRBJ2-7; weak D call: TRBD2 (6 bases). Per germline, CDR1 LGHNA and CDR2 YSLEER. Trimming pared 0 bases from V and 1 base from J, leaving 10 bases between. The CDR3 length is 15 residues. The CDR3 protein is CASSQERGRSYEQYF. The DNA of the CDR3 is TGCGCCAGCAGCCAAGAACGGGGGAGGTCCTACGAGCAGTACTTC.

This clonotype was seen repeatedly, ten times or more. The chain links TRBV29-1 to TRBJ1-2, with D hard to call. The CDR3 has 11 residues. The germline V and J ends were trimmed by 0 bases and 8 bases, with 7 bases remaining between them. Germline CDR1 is SQVTM and CDR2 is ANQGSEA. The CDR3 DNA reads TGCAGCGTTGAAGACAGGTCCGGCTACACCTTC. Protein: CSVEDRSGYTF.

This clonotype has just a few counts. This chain joins TRBV7-9 and TRBJ2-5; D is ambiguous. V lost 0 bases and J lost 11, with 13 bases in between. Germline V CDR1 and CDR2: SEHNR, FQNEAQ (reference sequence). There are 13 residues in the CDR3. The CDR3 DNA sequence: TGTGCCAGCAGCTTAGCTAGCTCTTTGGAGCAGTACTTC. Amino acids: CASSLASSLEQYF.

The chain carries TRBV28 and TRBJ2-7; tentatively, D is TRBD1 (6 bases). The CDR3 consists of 17 residues. V lost 3 bases, J lost 2 bases, and 20 bases lay in between. Germline V gives CDR1 MDHEN, CDR2 SYDVKM. For the CDR3, the DNA is TGTGCCAGCAGTTTGAACAAACTCCTCAGGGGAACCTACGAGCAGTACTTC. The encoded protein is CASSLNKLLRGTYEQYF.

This clonotype was detected ten times or more. The germline gene is not matched at one end of the junction; a read error may be the cause. J is TRBJ2-1 and V is TRBV7-2; D is unresolved. CDR3 length: 11 amino acids. Germline values: CDR1 SGHTA, CDR2 FQGNSA. The CDR3 is CASSLLHEQFF. In DNA form, the CDR3 reads TGCGCCAGCAGCTTACTTCATGAGCAGTTCTTC. Full variable domain (remainder filled in from reference TRBV7-2 and TRBJ2-1): GAGVSQSPSNKVTEKGKDVELRCDPISGHTALYWYRQSLGQGLEFLIYFQGNSAPDKSGLPSDRFSAERTGGSVSTLTIQRTQQEDSAVYLCASSLLHEQFFGPGTRLTVL.

The V call is TRBV5-1, the J call TRBJ1-1; TRBD1 is a possible D gene (6 bases). The germline V gene encodes CDR1 SGHRS and CDR2 YFSETQ. CDR3 length: 16 residues. The germline V and J ends were trimmed by 2 bases and 0 bases, with 14 bases remaining between them. CDR3 amino acids: CASSFDRKGMNTEAFF. The CDR3 DNA reads TGCGCCAGCAGCTTCGACAGGAAAGGAATGAACACTGAAGCTTTCTTT.

At least ten counts were recorded for this clonotype. The V and J genes are TRBV29-1 and TRBJ2-1, with 11 positions matching TRBD1. The CDR3 has 14 residues. Germline CDR1 reads SQVTM; CDR2 reads ANQGSEA. Trimming at V came to 5 bases and at J to 7 bases, leaving 7 bases not matched to a gene. CDR3: CSVSDRGLMNEQFF. Here the CDR3 DNA reads TGCAGCGTTTCGGACAGGGGGCTTATGAATGAGCAGTTCTTC.